Listed below are T cell receptor beta chains from one sample, sequenced in a study of shared clonotypes between healthy human individuals. The data were produced by immunoSEQ multiplex PCR, yet TCRdb's version contains in-frame clones alone and is incomplete. The repertoire holds 2,100,000 or so clones, approximately 95% seen once, with 0.1% to 0.15% in the top ten. Sequencing was performed on naive CD4+ T cells sorted from blood. Source of these receptors: a young man in good health. CDR3s include the opening cysteine and the closing phenylalanine or tryptophan. A D gene is named only where the DNA matches it firmly. Rows may omit the clone size; those that give it use once, few, many or a size class.

clone_size	v_call	d_call	j_call	cdr3_length	cdr3_aa	cdr3_nt
.	TRBV27	TRBD2	TRBJ2-1	18	CASSTPGLAGAGYNEQFF	TGTGCCAGCAGTACGCCGGGACTAGCGGGAGCGGGGTACAATGAGCAGTTCTTC
.	TRBV7-9	TRBD1	TRBJ2-6	18	CASSLGDRAGAGANVLTF	TGTGCCAGCAGCTTAGGGGACAGGGCGGGTGCTGGGGCCAACGTCCTGACTTTC
.	TRBV5-6	.	TRBJ2-7	15	CASSLLTGSSYEQYF	TGTGCCAGCAGCTTGTTGACAGGATCTTCCTACGAGCAGTACTTC
.	TRBV5-6	.	TRBJ2-7	13	CASPTEGGYEQYF	TGTGCCAGTCCTACCGAGGGGGGCTACGAGCAGTACTTC
.	TRBV6-1	TRBD1	TRBJ1-2	13	CASSGGGGDGYTF	TGTGCCAGCAGTGGTGGAGGGGGCGACGGCTACACCTTC
.	TRBV7-2	.	TRBJ2-7	12	CASSLTSGKFDF	TGTGCCAGCAGCTTAACGAGCGGAAAATTTGACTTC
.	TRBV6-6	.	TRBJ1-3	15	CASSYRELSGNTIYF	TGTGCCAGCAGTTACAGGGAGTTATCTGGAAACACCATATATTTT
.	TRBV15	.	TRBJ1-4	15	CATSSILATNEKLFF	TGTGCCACCAGCAGCATACTTGCAACTAATGAAAAACTGTTTTTT
.	TRBV6-5	.	TRBJ2-2	14	CASSGTLNTGELFF	TGTGCCAGCTCCGGGACTTTAAACACCGGGGAGCTGTTTTTT
.	TRBV11-2	TRBD2	TRBJ2-4	13	CASSPSGGNIQYF	TGTGCCAGCAGCCCGTCCGGGGGGAACATTCAGTACTTC
.	TRBV11-2	TRBD2	TRBJ2-7	15	CASSPGLAHFYEQYF	TGTGCCAGCAGCCCCGGACTAGCCCATTTCTACGAGCAGTACTTC
.	TRBV6-5	.	TRBJ2-5	13	CASRPRAEETQYF	TGTGCCAGCAGACCCAGGGCAGAAGAGACCCAGTACTTC
.	TRBV18	.	TRBJ1-6	13	CASSPVEDSPLHF	TGTGCCAGCTCACCAGTCGAGGATTCACCCCTCCACTTT
.	TRBV5-1	TRBD2	TRBJ2-2	16	CASSLAGTSEGGELFF	TGCGCCAGCAGCTTGGCCGGGACTAGCGAAGGCGGGGAGCTGTTTTTT
.	TRBV6-5	.	TRBJ1-2	13	CASSRLGGGGYTF	TGTGCCAGCAGTCGGCTCGGGGGAGGGGGCTACACCTTC
.	TRBV28	TRBD1	TRBJ2-7	15	CASSTPGTATYEQYF	TGTGCCAGCAGTACCCCCGGGACAGCAACCTACGAGCAGTACTTC
.	TRBV2	TRBD2	TRBJ2-2	18	CASSRLAGGSSGTGELFF	TGTGCCAGCAGCCGACTAGCGGGAGGAAGTTCGGGCACCGGGGAGCTGTTTTTT
.	TRBV5-8	TRBD1	TRBJ2-7	15	CASSLLAGGSDEQYF	TGTGCCAGCAGCCTGCTCGCAGGGGGCAGCGACGAGCAGTACTTC
.	TRBV20-1	.	TRBJ1-1	11	CRGEWGPRDFF	TGCCGCGGAGAGTGGGGTCCTCGTGATTTCTTT
.	TRBV19	.	TRBJ1-2	13	CASSILAGLGYTF	TGTGCCAGTAGTATACTGGCAGGATTAGGCTACACCTTC
.	TRBV7-2	.	TRBJ1-6	14	CASSFRDHNSPLHF	TGTGCCAGCAGCTTTCGGGATCATAATTCACCCCTCCACTTT
.	TRBV27	TRBD1	TRBJ1-6	16	CASSPTGGVNNSPLHF	TGTGCCAGCAGTCCAACAGGGGGAGTCAATAATTCACCCCTCCACTTT
.	TRBV4-2	.	TRBJ2-1	13	CASSQDLGGEQFF	TGTGCCAGCAGCCAAGATTTGGGAGGTGAGCAGTTCTTC
.	TRBV6-1	.	TRBJ1-3	14	CASSGTGSGNTIYF	TGTGCCAGCAGTGGAACAGGGTCTGGAAACACCATATATTTT
.	TRBV7-2	.	TRBJ1-1	13	CASSYKRNTEAFF	TGTGCCAGCAGCTACAAGAGAAACACTGAAGCTTTCTTT
once	TRBV19	.	TRBJ2-2	15	CASSFSVINSGELFF	TGTGCCAGTAGTTTTTCGGTCATCAACAGCGGGGAGCTGTTTTTT
once	TRBV5-1	TRBD1	TRBJ1-4	15	CASSSLGQGVEKLFF	TGCGCCAGCAGCTCGCTGGGACAGGGAGTTGAAAAACTGTTTTTT
.	TRBV5-6	.	TRBJ1-2	11	CASTQLYGYTF	TGTGCCAGCACCCAACTCTATGGCTACACCTTC
.	TRBV10-3	.	TRBJ1-5	16	CAISESFSGVLTPQHF	TGTGCCATCAGTGAGTCGTTTTCAGGCGTATTAACCCCTCAGCATTTT
.	TRBV2	.	TRBJ2-2	14	CASSFNWGTGELFF	TGTGCCAGCAGTTTCAACTGGGGAACCGGGGAGCTGTTTTTT
once	TRBV9	TRBD1	TRBJ1-4	15	CASSLPTGGIEKLFF	TGTGCCAGCAGCTTACCGACAGGGGGCATTGAAAAACTGTTTTTT
.	TRBV2	.	TRBJ2-3	13	CASSEESTDTQYF	TGTGCCAGCAGTGAGGAGAGTACAGATACGCAGTATTTT
.	TRBV6-9	TRBD1	TRBJ2-3	16	CASSSRDRVGTDTQYF	TGTGCCAGCAGTTCCCGGGACAGGGTAGGAACAGATACGCAGTATTTT
once	TRBV6-5	.	TRBJ1-1	13	CASSREKRTEAFF	TGTGCCAGCTCCAGGGAAAAGAGGACTGAAGCTTTCTTT
.	TRBV2	TRBD2	TRBJ2-7	14	CASRGTSGAYEQYF	TGTGCCAGCAGAGGGACTAGCGGCGCCTACGAGCAGTACTTC
.	TRBV2	.	TRBJ1-1	15	CASSDEPTMNTEAFF	TGTGCCAGCAGTGATGAGCCGACCATGAACACTGAAGCTTTCTTT
.	TRBV5-1	TRBD1	TRBJ2-7	14	CASSSGTGSYEQYF	TGCGCCAGCAGTTCCGGGACAGGGTCCTACGAGCAGTACTTC
.	TRBV12-5	.	TRBJ1-2	12	CASGLGVGGYTF	TGTGCTAGTGGTTTGGGCGTCGGTGGCTACACCTTC
.	TRBV5-1	.	TRBJ2-7	16	CASSQRSRRGGGEQYF	TGCGCCAGCAGCCAACGGTCCCGGCGTGGAGGGGGCGAGCAGTACTTC
.	TRBV5-1	TRBD2	TRBJ2-1	16	CASSPGLAGSYNEQFF	TGCGCCAGCAGCCCCGGACTAGCGGGGTCCTACAATGAGCAGTTCTTC
.	TRBV27	TRBD2	TRBJ2-3	13	CASSFREEDTQYF	TGTGCCAGCAGTTTCCGGGAGGAAGATACGCAGTATTTT
.	TRBV7-9	.	TRBJ1-6	15	CASSLDALINSPLHF	TGTGCCAGCAGCTTAGATGCCCTGATCAATTCACCCCTCCACTTT
.	TRBV4-1	TRBD1	TRBJ2-7	16	CASSQDTNRGAYEQYF	TGCGCCAGCAGCCAAGATACCAACAGGGGCGCCTACGAGCAGTACTTC
.	TRBV10-3	.	TRBJ1-2	12	CAISDVNYGYTF	TGTGCCATCAGTGACGTAAACTATGGCTACACCTTC
.	TRBV11-2	TRBD1	TRBJ2-5	13	CASSSGQGGSQYF	TGTGCCAGCAGCTCAGGACAGGGGGGGTCCCAGTACTTC
.	TRBV7-2	.	TRBJ2-3	14	CASSPQLGPDTQYF	TGTGCCAGCAGCCCCCAGCTCGGTCCAGATACGCAGTATTTT
.	TRBV6-5	.	TRBJ2-7	11	CASSYRHEQYF	TGTGCCAGCAGTTACCGACACGAGCAGTACTTC
.	TRBV21-1	.	TRBJ1-2	15	CASSKALRGQTGYTF	TGTGCCAGCAGCAAAGCACTGAGAGGACAGACTGGCTACACCTTC
.	TRBV18	.	TRBJ1-2	16	CASSPFGAEISPGYTF	TGTGCCAGCTCACCATTTGGGGCCGAGATATCTCCTGGCTACACCTTC
.	TRBV14	TRBD2	TRBJ2-7	15	CASSQDAAGVSEQYF	TGTGCCAGCAGCCAAGATGCAGCGGGAGTCTCCGAGCAGTACTTC
.	TRBV5-4	.	TRBJ1-1	14	CASSLVQADTEAFF	TGTGCCAGCAGCTTGGTCCAGGCGGACACTGAAGCTTTCTTT
.	TRBV2	TRBD1	TRBJ1-1	15	CASSRVQGVNTEAFF	TGTGCCAGCAGTCGGGTACAGGGGGTGAACACTGAAGCTTTCTTT
once	TRBV9	.	TRBJ2-1	13	CASSVDRLNEQFF	TGTGCCAGCAGCGTAGACCGGCTCAATGAGCAGTTCTTC
.	TRBV10-2	.	TRBJ1-5	12	CASSESWQPQHF	TGCGCCAGCAGTGAGTCATGGCAGCCCCAGCATTTT
.	TRBV10-1	.	TRBJ1-1	11	CASSELPEAFF	TGCGCCAGCAGTGAGTTGCCTGAAGCTTTCTTT
.	TRBV6-5	.	TRBJ2-1	11	CASSRDNEQFF	TGTGCCAGCAGTAGAGACAATGAGCAGTTCTTC
once	TRBV7-2	.	TRBJ1-6	14	CASSLGSYNSPLHF	TGTGCCAGCAGCTTAGGATCCTATAATTCACCCCTCCACTTT